This T cell receptor beta chain was found in a study of T cell responses to AZD1222 COVID-19 vaccine. Study results and limitations: Reports say nearly half of spike-specific TCRs go after unmutated variant regions.

Note on this clone: Its antigen is not known.

The CDR3 length is 17 residues. The germline V gene has CDR1 LNHDA and CDR2 SQIVND (reference sequence). The V and J ends lost 0 bases and 4 bases respectively, with 16 bases between them. The protocol was immunoSEQ multiplex PCR, while the TCRdb copy is restricted to in-frame clones and leaves out a portion. The sample yields about 150,000 clones, over 85% seen once. The clonotype originates from an adult who received the AZD1222 COVID-19 vaccine. Here the sequenced sample was peripheral blood, taken 28 days after the second AZD1222 dose. The chain joins TRBV19 to TRBJ1-3; the D gene is possibly TRBD1 (6 bases). This CDR3 reads CASSIDPEQGPGNTIYF. The DNA of the CDR3 is TGTGCCAGTAGTATAGACCCCGAACAGGGCCCAGGAAACACCATATATTTT.